A single sample is the source of the 4 T cell receptor beta chains below, sequenced in a study of post-analysis software for immune sequencing data. Unique molecular identifiers were carried by the TCR beta cDNA libraries. TCRdb used MiXCR to reprocess the PCR reads, holding one entry per CDR3 protein. The table shows roughly 400,000 distinct CDR3 sequences, with roughly 38% occurring only once. Antigens for these TCRs are unknown. Study observations and caveats: Elevated frequency relative to controls characterized four or five TRBV segments in patients, TRBV5-6, TRBV5-1 and TRBV20-1 among them.

Material: blood. These receptors all come from a girl aged 2-10 years with multiple sclerosis.

The rearrangement joins TRBV7-8 to TRBJ2-3; a possible D gene is TRBD1 (6 bases). V dropped 5 bases and J dropped 3 bases, with 18 bases sitting between them. The CDR3 length is 16 residues. The germline CDR1 and CDR2 sequences are SGHVS and FQNEAQ. CDR3 DNA sequence: TGTGCCAGCAGCCCACAGGGTTCTGGTGGGACAGATACGCAGTATTTT. Translation gives CASSPQGSGGTDTQYF.

In DNA form, the CDR3 reads TGCAGCGTCAGGTTAATAGCCAAAAACATTCAGTACTTC. It specifies CSVRLIAKNIQYF. The J gene is TRBJ2-4, the V gene TRBV29-1; D is unclear. Germline CDR1 is SQVTM and CDR2 is ANQGSEA. The CDR3 spans 13 residues. V was cut by 6 bases and J by 0 bases, with 9 bases left in between. The variable domain in full, completed from reference TRBV29-1 and TRBJ2-4, reads SAVISQKPSRDICQRGTSLTIQCQVDSQVTMMFWYRQQPGQSLTLIATANQGSEATYESGFVIDKFPISRPNLTFSTLTVSNMSPEDSSIYLCSVRLIAKNIQYFGAGTRLSVL.

The table lists this clonotype with a few counts. This chain uses TRBV6-1 with TRBJ1-5; D gene ambiguous. Trimming removed 7 bases at V and 4 bases at J, with 11 bases between. Germline CDR1 reads MNHNS; CDR2 reads SASEGT. The CDR3 spans 13 residues. The CDR3 bases are TGTGCCAGCATCGACCGGCGTAATCAGCCCCAGCATTTT. Its translation is CASIDRRNQPQHF.

This chain connects TRBV4-3 to TRBJ2-7; 7 positions agree with TRBD1. TRBJ2-5 explains the end of the DNA better; the J call may be wrong. Germline CDR1 is LGHNA and CDR2 is YSLEER. The CDR3 totals 14 residues. The CDR3 reads CASSQEGQDTTQYF. The DNA for the CDR3 is TGCGCCAGCAGCCAAGAAGGACAGGACACGACCCAGTACTTC.